This TCR beta chain appears in the sequencing data of a study of T cells in Graves' hyperthyroidism and ophthalmopathy. CDR3 length: 17 residues. Germline V gene data show CDR1 as MDHEN and CDR2 as SYDVKM. The ends were cut back, 4 bases at V and 1 base at J, with 16 bases in the middle. This clonotype was seen many times. The TCR beta CDR3 regions underwent amplification using RNA transcripts as the source. The TCR CDR3 first-round RT-PCR relied on the HTBI primer set. Each CDR3 protein is one row after TCRdb ran MiXCR on the multiplex PCR reads. There are approximately 600,000 distinct CDR3 sequences in the sample; around 15% occur only once, and less than 4.5% lies in the top ten. Across 18 months, stable Graves' hyperthyroidism was marked by no progression to ophthalmopathy. Using around 10 ml of fresh peripheral blood, PBMCs were prepared.

V is TRBV28 and J is TRBJ2-2; maybe TRBD2 (6 bases). The clonotype was recovered from a woman younger than 45 with Graves' hyperthyroidism. The sequenced sample consisted of blood. The CDR3 reads CASSSTSFYKNTGELFF. The CDR3 DNA reads TGTGCCAGCAGTTCAACTAGCTTTTACAAGAACACCGGGGAGCTGTTTTTT.